One and the same sample provided the 30 T cell receptor beta chains below, sequenced in a study of shared clonotypes between healthy human individuals. Using immunoSEQ multiplex PCR, the repertoire was profiled, and TCRdb retains in-frame clones only, with some absent. The table includes over a million clones, around 78% detected once. Material: memory CD4+ T cells from PBMCs. Described subset: CD45RA-negative fraction. These receptors were obtained from a man between 18 and 35 years old in good health. Some clones in this sample may be carry-over from other donors' samples.

V and J are TRBV6-1 and TRBJ2-1; 7 bases map to TRBD2. Germline-derived CDR1 and CDR2 are MNHNS and SASEGT. The length of the CDR3 is 15 residues. V lost 7 bases and J lost 7; bases outside the gene matches: 13. Here the CDR3 reads CASKLASGPWNEQFF. CDR3 coding DNA: TGTGCCAGCAAGTTAGCTAGCGGTCCTTGGAATGAGCAGTTCTTC.

The CDR3 loop reads CASSLMSHPQETQYF. The DNA for the CDR3 is TGTGCCAGCAGCTTAATGTCGCACCCCCAAGAGACCCAGTACTTC. The chain couples TRBV11-2 to TRBJ2-5, with D unclear. V was shortened by 2 bases and J by 1 base, with 11 bases between the two germline ends. The CDR3 is 15 residues long. Germline assignment: CDR1 SGHAT and CDR2 FQNNGV.

CDR3 sequence (DNA): TGTGCCAGCAGTCCCCGGGGGGGCGGCTGGGGTGAGCAGTACTTC. Protein: CASSPRGGGWGEQYF. The chain recombines TRBV6-1 with TRBJ2-7; 8 nucleotides match TRBD2. The CDR3 runs 15 residues. Germline trimming cut 5 bases from V and 7 bases from J; bases unmatched to any gene: 13. Per the germline V gene, CDR1 is MNHNS and CDR2 is SASEGT.

In this sample, this clone turned up once. The chain's CDR3 is CASSADGRGTDTQYF. CDR3 nucleotide sequence: TGTGCCAGCAGTGCTGACGGGAGAGGGACAGATACGCAGTATTTT. The chain recombines TRBV2 with TRBJ2-3; tentative D call: TRBD2 (6 bases). Germline loops: CDR1 SNHLY, CDR2 FYNNEI. V lost 4 bases, J lost 3 bases, and 14 bases lay in between. There are 15 residues in the CDR3.

This chain connects TRBV5-4 to TRBJ2-7; 12 nucleotides agree with TRBD2. CDR1 and CDR2 from the germline V gene are SGHNT and YYREEE (reference sequence). This CDR3 has 17 amino acids. Trimming removed 0 bases from V and 6 bases from J; junction bases left unmatched: 10. CDR3 in DNA: TGTGCCAGCAGCTTGGGACTAGCGGGAGCAGGATCCGCCGAGCAGTACTTC. Its translation: CASSLGLAGAGSAEQYF.

V and J are TRBV5-5 and TRBJ1-4; no clear D gene. Germline V gene data show CDR1 as SGHKS and CDR2 as YYEKEE (reference sequence). This CDR3 is built from 14 residues. Deletions cut 1 base from V and 8 bases from J, with 12 bases between. CDR3 amino acids: CASSLQRVDEKLFF. CDR3 nucleotides: TGTGCCAGCAGCTTGCAGAGGGTAGACGAAAAACTGTTTTTT.

This chain joins TRBV2 and TRBJ1-2; maybe TRBD1 (5 bases). Germline assignment: CDR1 SNHLY and CDR2 FYNNEI. Trimming stripped 4 bases from V and 11 bases from J, with 20 bases between. The CDR3 contains 14 residues. CDR3 protein: CASSAWGQAGAYTF. The CDR3 DNA follows: TGTGCCAGCAGTGCGTGGGGCCAGGCGGGTGCTTACACCTTC.

The chain recombines TRBV7-9 with TRBJ2-5; 9 nucleotides align to TRBD1. Looked up from germline, CDR1 is SEHNR and CDR2 is FQNEAQ (reference sequence). Trimming took 4 bases from V and 6 from J; bases not matched to a gene: 6. This CDR3 has 14 amino acids. The CDR3 is CASSWTGAEKTQYF. The CDR3, as DNA: TGTGCCAGCAGCTGGACAGGGGCGGAAAAGACCCAGTACTTC. Complete variable domain (other parts from reference TRBV7-9 and TRBJ2-5): DTGVSQNPRHKITKRGQNVTFRCDPISEHNRLYWYRQTLGQGPEFLTYFQNEAQLEKSRLLSDRFSAERPKGSFSTLEIQRTEQGDSAMYLCASSWTGAEKTQYFGPGTRLLVL.

This chain connects TRBV19 to TRBJ2-7; no clear D gene. Germline CDR1 is LNHDA and CDR2 is SQIVND (reference sequence). The V and J ends lost 4 bases and 7 bases respectively, with 14 bases between them. The CDR3 runs 13 residues. CDR3 nucleotides: TGTGCCAGTAGTACAACCCCGCCTTTAGAGCAGTACTTC. This encodes CASSTTPPLEQYF.

V usage is TRBV2 and J usage is TRBJ2-7; no firm D call. V lost 1 base to trimming and J lost 7 bases, with 11 bases between them. The CDR3 has 13 amino acids. CDR1 and CDR2 from the germline V gene are SNHLY and FYNNEI. The CDR3 DNA reads as TGTGCCAGCAGTGAAGATCGGATCTGGGAGCAGTACTTC. It translates to CASSEDRIWEQYF.

The chain uses TRBV23-1 and TRBJ1-2; no reliable D call. TRBV23-1 is flagged as an ORF with uncertain function. V lost 2 bases, J lost 5 bases, and 9 bases lay in between. CDR3 length: 13 residues. The CDR3 protein is CASSQPGKYGYTF. The CDR3 DNA sequence: TGCGCCAGCAGTCAACCGGGGAAGTATGGCTACACCTTC.

The chain recombines TRBV11-2 with TRBJ2-1, with 7 bases aligning to TRBD2. The CDR3 is 17 residues long. Per the germline V gene, CDR1 is SGHAT and CDR2 is FQNNGV. Trimming cost V 7 bases and J 2 bases; bases outside gene matches: 14. The CDR3 sequence: CASTPGGGRAPYNEQFF. In nucleotides, the CDR3 is TGTGCCAGCACCCCTGGTGGGGGGAGGGCCCCCTACAATGAGCAGTTCTTC.

The J gene is TRBJ2-1, the V gene TRBV2; D gene unclear. V lost 7 bases and J 5 bases, leaving 12 bases between the germline ends. CDR1 is SNHLY, CDR2 FYNNEI, per germline. The CDR3 length is 13 residues. Here the CDR3 reads CASTNGGHNEQFF. The CDR3 DNA reads TGTGCCAGCACAAACGGCGGACACAATGAGCAGTTCTTC.

This chain connects TRBV4-1 to TRBJ1-2; perhaps TRBD1 as D (5 bases). Trimming took 2 bases from V and 6 from J, leaving 10 bases between them. From germline, CDR1 is MGHRA and CDR2 YSYEKL. This CDR3 is 13 amino acids long. The CDR3 protein is CASSQTRGDGYTF. For the CDR3, the DNA is TGCGCCAGCAGCCAAACCCGAGGGGATGGCTACACCTTC.

This clone was seen a few times. The V call is TRBV4-1, the J call TRBJ2-2; D is unresolved. The CDR3 sequence is 15 residues long. Germline loops: CDR1 MGHRA, CDR2 YSYEKL. Trimming shortened V by 4 bases and J by 2 bases, and 11 bases separated the two germline ends. The CDR3 nucleotides are TGCGCCAGCAGCCCGACTGACCGAAACACCGGGGAGCTGTTTTTT. This translates into CASSPTDRNTGELFF.

V usage is TRBV9 and J usage is TRBJ2-7; possible D gene TRBD1, 6 bases. V was cut by 5 bases and J by 4 bases, with 22 bases left in between. Germline V gives CDR1 SGDLS, CDR2 YYNGEE. The CDR3 runs to 16 residues. CDR3 bases: TGTGCCAGCAGTGTGTCAGGGGCGCAAGTCCTTTACGAGCAGTACTTC. Translated: CASSVSGAQVLYEQYF.

This chain joins TRBV28 and TRBJ2-3; no clear D. V lost 2 bases, J lost 6 bases, and 9 bases lay in between. This CDR3 is 13 amino acids long. Per the germline V gene, CDR1 is MDHEN and CDR2 is SYDVKM. The CDR3 nucleotides read TGTGCCAGCAGTTTACAGTGGCGGGATACGCAGTATTTT. Encoded protein: CASSLQWRDTQYF.

The chain links TRBV30 to TRBJ1-4; D unresolved. Germline V gene data show CDR1 as GTSNPN and CDR2 as SVGIG (reference sequence). Trimming stripped 3 bases from V and 8 bases from J, with 13 bases between. The CDR3 has 13 amino acids. Here the CDR3 reads CAWRDSFGEKLFF. DNA for the CDR3: TGTGCCTGGAGAGACTCATTCGGAGAAAAACTGTTTTTT. The full variable domain, with the rest looked up from reference TRBV30 and TRBJ1-4, is SQTIHQWPATLVQPVGSPLSLECTVEGTSNPNLYWYRQAAGRGLQLLFYSVGIGQISSEVPQNLSASRPQDRQFILSSKKLLLSDSGFYLCAWRDSFGEKLFFGSGTQLSVL.

The V and J genes are TRBV5-1 and TRBJ2-1; 8 nucleotides agree with TRBD1. J was trimmed by 12 bases and V by 3 bases; bases with no gene match: 5. Germline loops: CDR1 SGHRS, CDR2 YFSETQ. The CDR3 has 12 residues. The CDR3 nucleotides read TGCGCCAGCAGCTGGGGACAGGCAGGGCAGTTCTTC. This encodes CASSWGQAGQFF.

This rearrangement joins TRBV7-2 to TRBJ1-5, with D perhaps TRBD1 (6 bases). There are 16 residues in the CDR3. Germline loops: CDR1 SGHTA, CDR2 FQGNSA. Trimming removed 1 base at V and 5 bases at J, with 15 bases between. The CDR3 DNA sequence: TGTGCCAGCAGCTTAGGGGCCAGGGGAGTGTATCAGCCCCAGCATTTT. Its protein is CASSLGARGVYQPQHF.

This clone has more than one count but fewer than ten. This chain joins TRBV4-2 and TRBJ2-1; D gene uncertain. V was shortened by 1 base and J by 10 bases, with 17 bases between the two germline ends. CDR3 length: 15 residues. Germline loops: CDR1 LGHNA, CDR2 YNFKEQ. The CDR3 sequence: CASSQGNHVGSEQFF. The CDR3 nucleotides are TGTGCCAGCAGCCAAGGTAACCATGTCGGATCGGAGCAGTTCTTC.

V gene TRBV28 combines with J gene TRBJ2-1, with D perhaps matching TRBD1 or TRBD2 (5 bases each). CDR1 MDHEN and CDR2 SYDVKM come from the germline V gene. V lost 5 bases and J lost 7, with 18 bases in between. The CDR3 runs 15 residues. The CDR3 region has the DNA TGTGCCAGCAGTCTCGGGACCGTTGGTAGAAATGAGCAGTTCTTC. Encoded protein: CASSLGTVGRNEQFF.

This clone showed up just a few times. V and J are TRBV11-2 and TRBJ2-3; D is unresolved. With 5 bases removed from V and 0 bases from J, the gap between germline ends came to 12 bases. Germline-derived CDR1 and CDR2 are SGHAT and FQNNGV. The CDR3 consists of 15 residues. CDR3 DNA: TGTGCCAGCAGCAGTTGGCAGTCAAGCACAGATACGCAGTATTTT. It codes for CASSSWQSSTDTQYF. The variable domain in full, completed from reference TRBV11-2 and TRBJ2-3, reads EAGVAQSPRYKIIEKRQSVAFWCNPISGHATLYWYQQILGQGPKLLIQFQNNGVVDDSQLPKDRFSAERLKGVDSTLKIQPAKLEDSAVYLCASSSWQSSTDTQYFGPGTRLTVL.

The CDR3 nucleotides are TGTGCCAGCAGTTTACCAGCGGGAGGGCCCCGGGAGCAGTACTTC. Its translation is CASSLPAGGPREQYF. The chain combines TRBV28 with TRBJ2-7; the match to TRBD2 covers 10 bases. The germline gives CDR1 MDHEN, CDR2 SYDVKM. With 2 bases clipped from V and 7 bases from J, the junction kept 8 bases outside the gene matches. The CDR3 has 15 residues.

This clone was seen only a few times. The V gene is TRBV5-1, the J gene TRBJ2-1; 7 nucleotides line up with TRBD2. This CDR3 has 14 residues. Germline V lookup: CDR1 SGHRS, CDR2 YFSETQ. J lost 8 bases, V lost 5 bases, and 10 bases had no gene match. As DNA, the CDR3 is TGCGCCAGCAGGCGACTAGCTACCTCCGATGAGCAGTTCTTC. Encoded protein: CASRRLATSDEQFF.

J is TRBJ1-2 and V is TRBV6-5, with D maybe TRBD1 (5 bases). The CDR3 has 14 residues. The germline V gene has CDR1 MNHEY and CDR2 SVGAGI. Trimming took 4 bases from V and 0 from J, leaving 9 bases between them. The CDR3 DNA is TGTGCCAGCAGTTCCCAGGGTACTAACTATGGCTACACCTTC. It is translated as CASSSQGTNYGYTF.

The CDR3 DNA is TGTGCCAGCAGTGACAGGGGGCTTAGTGGAAACACCATATATTTT. Its translation: CASSDRGLSGNTIYF. V gene TRBV2 combines with J gene TRBJ1-3, with 8 bases that match TRBD1. There are 15 residues in the CDR3. The germline V gene encodes CDR1 SNHLY and CDR2 FYNNEI. V lost 3 bases, J lost 3 bases, and 4 bases stayed unmatched.

The chain uses TRBV4-1 and TRBJ2-1; the match to TRBD2 covers 16 bases. The CDR3 consists of 19 residues. The germline V gene has CDR1 MGHRA and CDR2 YSYEKL. J was trimmed by 0 bases and V by 3 bases; bases with no gene match: 5. The CDR3 DNA is TGCGCCAGCAGCCAGGTGGGACTAGCGGGAGGGCGCTCCTACAATGAGCAGTTCTTC. Encoded protein: CASSQVGLAGGRSYNEQFF.

V gene TRBV28 combines with J gene TRBJ1-5; D is possibly TRBD1 (6 bases). The V gene lost 1 base and the J gene lost 2 bases, with 15 bases spanning the gap. The CDR3 has 17 residues. From germline, CDR1 is MDHEN and CDR2 SYDVKM. CDR3 residues: CASSLSEGERGNQPQHF. CDR3 bases: TGTGCCAGCAGTTTATCTGAGGGGGAGAGGGGCAATCAGCCCCAGCATTTT.

To note about this clone: This may come from a read error, since a much larger clone is one base off. The sample holds other DNA sequences that translate to the same CDR3. The chain carries TRBV13 and TRBJ2-7; D not resolved. The V gene's germline CDR1 is PRHDT and CDR2 FYEKMQ (reference sequence). V lost 3 bases, J lost 3 bases, and 3 bases lay in between. CDR3 length: 11 residues. The CDR3: CASSFYYEQYF. For the CDR3, the DNA is TGTGCCAGCAGCTTCTACTACGAGCAGTACTTC.